What follows are 3 T cell receptor beta chains derived from one specimen sequenced in a study of CD8 T cells in Susac syndrome (dated by TCRdb to between 2017 and 2020). The library was prepared using the immunoSEQ multiplex PCR assay. RNA was extracted with the RNeasy kit and roughly 0.45 to 1 ug was reverse transcribed using random hexamers. TCRdb itself trimmed the public reads at Q25 with fastp, ran MiXCR and retained productive beta chains. Entries are consolidated by CDR3 protein sequence, retaining the most common genes and DNA. This sample comprises some 120,000 distinct CDR3 sequences, around 94% of them detected only once. 0.2% to 0.25% of the sample is taken by the ten largest. Sequenced: CD8+ T cells from PBMCs. These receptors were obtained from a human donor with Susac syndrome.

V usage is TRBV4-2 and J usage is TRBJ1-1; D gene unclear. Germline CDR1 and CDR2: LGHNA and YNFKEQ. Trimming removed 1 base at V and 6 bases at J, with 12 bases between. The CDR3 spans 14 residues. The CDR3 region is CASSQGIGFSEAFF. The CDR3 DNA reads TGTGCCAGCAGCCAAGGGATAGGGTTCTCTGAAGCTTTCTTT.

The V gene is TRBV30, the J gene TRBJ2-7; 8 nucleotides line up with TRBD2. Germline V CDR1 and CDR2: GTSNPN, SVGIG (reference sequence). The length of the CDR3 is 15 residues. Trimming at V came to 5 bases and at J to 0 bases, leaving 9 bases not matched to a gene. CDR3 DNA: TGTGCCTGGGATGTAGCGGGACCGAGCTCCTACGAGCAGTACTTC. This codes for CAWDVAGPSSYEQYF. Complete variable domain (other parts from reference TRBV30 and TRBJ2-7): SQTIHQWPATLVQPVGSPLSLECTVEGTSNPNLYWYRQAAGRGLQLLFYSVGIGQISSEVPQNLSASRPQDRQFILSSKKLLLSDSGFYLCAWDVAGPSSYEQYFGPGTRLTVT.

The chain uses TRBV20-1 and TRBJ2-5; 16 positions match TRBD2. Germline values: CDR1 DFQATT, CDR2 SNEGSKA (reference sequence). V was pared by 0 bases and J by 4 bases, with 11 bases of the junction left unmatched. The CDR3 spans 19 residues. CDR3 loop: CSARDVLGLAGGLRETQYF. Written as DNA, the CDR3 is TGCAGTGCTAGAGATGTCCTGGGACTAGCGGGAGGGCTGAGAGAGACCCAGTACTTC.